This record looks at one T cell receptor (beta chain) sequence and its context. TCRdb reprocessed the PCR reads with MiXCR, giving one entry per CDR3 protein. The sample has 97,000 or so distinct CDR3 sequences, roughly 51% seen once. Germline lookup yields CDR1 SEHNR and CDR2 FQNEAQ (reference sequence). This CDR3 is built from 15 residues. The junction had 10 bases not matched to a gene; V was cut back by 7 bases and J by 3 bases. This entry comes from a study of CDR3 diversity in severe acne. Source material: blood. The source of this sequence is a male donor with acne. The chain is built from TRBV7-9 and TRBJ2-3, with 7 positions matching TRBD1. In DNA, the CDR3 is TGTGCCAGCACCCAGACAGGGTCTAGGACAGATACGCAGTATTTT. This codes for CASTQTGSRTDTQYF.